A single sample is the source of the 14 T cell receptor beta chains below, sequenced in a study of blood T cell repertoires in COVID-19. Assay: immunoSEQ multiplex PCR; the TCRdb copy retains only in-frame clones and omits some. The sample gives about 280,000 clones, about 83% of which show up once; approximately 10% is in the top ten. Sequenced input: peripheral blood. These receptors were collected from a woman aged 45-65 years who had recovered from COVID-19.

This clone was detected ten times or more. J is TRBJ2-3 and V is TRBV7-9; 8 bases line up with TRBD1. Looked up from germline, CDR1 is SEHNR and CDR2 is FQNEAQ (reference sequence). V shed 5 bases, J shed 2 bases, and the junction held 6 bases outside the gene matches. This CDR3 comprises 15 residues. The CDR3 loop reads CASSIGTGPTDTQYF. DNA of the CDR3: TGTGCCAGCAGCATCGGGACAGGACCCACAGATACGCAGTATTTT.

The chain employs TRBV5-6 and TRBJ2-7, with D possibly matching TRBD1 (6 bases). The CDR3 totals 14 residues. The V gene's germline CDR1 is SGHDT and CDR2 YYEEEE. V was cut by 2 bases and J by 2 bases, with 11 bases left in between. CDR3 region: CASSLGTSPYEQYF. The CDR3 DNA is TGTGCCAGCAGCTTAGGGACAAGTCCCTACGAGCAGTACTTC. The complete variable domain, with remaining parts taken from reference TRBV5-6 and TRBJ2-7, reads DAGVTQSPTHLIKTRGQQVTLRCSPKSGHDTVSWYQQALGQGPQFIFQYYEEEERQRGNFPDRFSGHQFPNYSSELNVNALLLGDSALYLCASSLGTSPYEQYFGPGTRLTVT.

The CDR3 spells CACGETGSYEQYF. The CDR3 nucleotides read TGTGCCTGTGGGGAGACGGGATCCTACGAGCAGTACTTC. This sequence joins TRBV28 and TRBJ2-7; TRBD2 might be the D (5 bases). There are 13 residues in the CDR3. Trimming took 11 bases from V and 1 from J, leaving 15 bases between them. Per germline, CDR1 MDHEN and CDR2 SYDVKM.

The chain combines TRBV28 with TRBJ1-3; D possibly corresponds to TRBD1 (5 bases). This CDR3 is 14 amino acids long. Germline loops: CDR1 MDHEN, CDR2 SYDVKM. Trimming removed 7 bases at V and 4 bases at J, with 14 bases between. The CDR3 loop is CASIRGRGGNTIYF. The DNA for the CDR3 is TGTGCCAGCATCCGCGGGAGGGGCGGAAACACCATATATTTT.

The chain recombines TRBV28 with TRBJ2-5; 8 nucleotides line up with TRBD2. This CDR3 spans 13 amino acids. Germline loops: CDR1 MDHEN, CDR2 SYDVKM. The V segment lost 6 bases and the J segment 4 bases; nucleotides outside the gene matches: 4. In DNA form, the CDR3 reads TGTGCCAGCAGACCGGGGGGGGGAGAGACCCAGTACTTC. Its protein product is CASRPGGGETQYF.

The CDR3 here is CSAGQENQPQHF. The CDR3 DNA reads TGCAGCGCGGGACAGGAAAATCAGCCCCAGCATTTT. V and J are TRBV29-1 and TRBJ1-5; 8 bases are a match to TRBD1. Germline V gene sequence: CDR1 SQVTM, CDR2 ANQGSEA. The CDR3 extends over 12 amino acids. Trimming took 7 bases from V and 4 from J; bases not matched to a gene: 3.

This sequence joins TRBV6-4 and TRBJ1-1, with no clear D. CDR1 and CDR2 from the germline V gene are MRHNA and SNTAGT. V lost 3 bases and J lost 7, with 18 bases in between. CDR3 size: 15 residues. The CDR3 loop is CASSDGRPEFFEAFF. The CDR3 bases are TGTGCCAGCAGTGATGGGAGGCCGGAGTTCTTTGAAGCTTTCTTT.

This clone was seen a handful of times. The rearrangement uses TRBV15 and TRBJ1-5, with a possible D match to TRBD1 (6 bases). There are 17 residues in the CDR3. The V end was cut by 5 bases, the J end by 2 bases, with 19 bases between. From germline, CDR1 is LNHNV and CDR2 YYDKDF (reference sequence). CDR3 sequence: CATSGWGLLERNQPQHF. The CDR3 DNA is TGTGCCACCAGCGGGTGGGGGCTCCTGGAGCGCAATCAGCCCCAGCATTTT. Full variable domain (missing parts from reference TRBV15 and TRBJ1-5): DAMVIQNPRYQVTQFGKPVTLSCSQTLNHNVMYWYQQKSSQAPKLLFHYYDKDFNNEADTPDNFQSRRPNTSFCFLDIRSPGLGDTAMYLCATSGWGLLERNQPQHFGDGTRLSIL.

This clone was picked up one time. The V gene is TRBV6-2 or TRBV6-3, the J gene TRBJ2-7, with unresolved D. V was clipped by 4 bases and J by 2 bases, with 15 bases between them. There are 15 residues in the CDR3. Germline CDR1 and CDR2: MNHEY and SVGEGT. CDR3 bases: TGTGCCAGCAGTTTAGCAATTGGAGTCACCTACGAGCAGTACTTC. This codes for CASSLAIGVTYEQYF.

Only one count was recorded for this clone. The chain is built from TRBV5-1 and TRBJ1-1, with TRBD1 matching 8 bases. V lost 1 base to trimming and J lost 4 bases; unmatched junction nucleotides: 6. The CDR3 runs to 15 residues. The germline gives CDR1 SGHRS, CDR2 YFSETQ. The CDR3 loop is CASSLQGALVTEAFF. The CDR3 DNA sequence: TGCGCCAGCAGCTTGCAGGGGGCCTTGGTCACTGAAGCTTTCTTT.

The chain recombines TRBV27 with TRBJ1-6; 8 bases map to TRBD1. Germline V gene lookup returns CDR1 MNHEY and CDR2 SMNVEV (reference sequence). The CDR3 sequence is 14 residues long. After removal of 6 bases from V and 6 bases from J, the junction contained 4 bases not matched to a gene. This chain's CDR3 is CASRFDRGNSPLHF. CDR3 DNA: TGTGCCAGCAGGTTCGACAGGGGTAATTCACCCCTCCACTTT.

V and J are TRBV5-1 and TRBJ2-7; the match to TRBD2 covers 8 bases. Looked up from germline, CDR1 is SGHRS and CDR2 is YFSETQ. V shed 6 bases, J shed 6 bases, and the junction held 11 bases outside the gene matches. The CDR3 is 14 amino acids. The CDR3 reads CASTPSGGPSEQYF. In DNA form, the CDR3 reads TGCGCCAGCACCCCTTCGGGAGGGCCCTCCGAGCAGTACTTC.

This clone was detected only once. The V and J genes are TRBV2 and TRBJ2-2, with 12 bases fitting TRBD1. Germline V lookup: CDR1 SNHLY, CDR2 FYNNEI. The V segment lost 6 bases and the J segment 4 bases; nucleotides outside the gene matches: 9. This CDR3 has 17 residues. CDR3 amino acids: CASRGQGALIITGELFF. For the CDR3, the DNA is TGTGCCAGCAGGGGACAGGGGGCGTTAATCATCACCGGGGAGCTGTTTTTT. Looking up the rest from reference TRBV2 and TRBJ2-2 gives the full variable domain: EPEVTQTPSHQVTQMGQEVILRCVPISNHLYFYWYRQILGQKVEFLVSFYNNEISEKSEIFDDQFSVERPDGSNFTLKIRSTKLEDSAMYFCASRGQGALIITGELFFGEGSRLTVL.

With respect to this clone: Other nucleotide sequences in the sample specify the same CDR3. This rearrangement joins TRBV11-2 to TRBJ1-1, with D perhaps TRBD1 (5 bases). Germline loops: CDR1 SGHAT, CDR2 FQNNGV. CDR3 length equals 14 residues. Trimming shortened V by 1 base and J by 4 bases, and 10 bases separated the two germline ends. CDR3: CASSLVGGGTEAFF. DNA for the CDR3: TGTGCCAGCAGCTTAGTGGGGGGAGGCACTGAAGCTTTCTTT.